These 24 T cell receptor beta chains originate from one sample sequenced in a study of cytomegalovirus exposure and HLA in healthy donors. The PCR made use of 60 Vbeta and 13 Jbeta primers. The repertoire was sequenced with immunoSEQ multiplex PCR; TCRdb's copy has only in-frame clones and lacks some. The sample lists 140,000 to 150,000 clones, about 80% seen once, with around a tenth in the top ten. Source material: PBMCs. The receptor set was obtained from a woman in her sixties or seventies in good health and CMV-seropositive.

The chain couples TRBV28 to TRBJ2-5; 12 bases agree with TRBD2. The DNA end is more similar to TRBJ2-7, so the J call may be wrong. CDR3 length: 16 residues. Germline V gene sequence: CDR1 MDHEN, CDR2 SYDVKM. CDR3 residues: CASSPGGLAGGYEQYF. The CDR3 DNA sequence: TGTGCCAGCAGCCCCGGAGGGCTAGCGGGAGGGTACGAGCAGTACTTC.

The chain couples TRBV27 to TRBJ2-7; TRBD2 matches at 13 bases. V was pared by 3 bases and J by 8 bases, with 4 bases of the junction left unmatched. The CDR3 is made up of 14 amino acids. Per the germline V gene, CDR1 is MNHEY and CDR2 is SMNVEV (reference sequence). This chain's CDR3 is CASSFGLAGAQQYF. The CDR3 region has the DNA TGTGCCAGCAGTTTTGGACTAGCGGGGGCTCAGCAGTACTTC.

V usage is TRBV10-3 and J usage is TRBJ2-5; weak D call: TRBD2 (6 bases). The J call could be wrong; TRBJ2-7 is a better fit for the DNA end. The CDR3 has 14 residues. Germline-derived CDR1 and CDR2 are ENHRY and SYGVKD. CDR3 in amino acids: CATRPPTSSYEQYF. CDR3 DNA sequence: TGTGCCACTCGACCGCCGACTAGCTCCTACGAGCAGTACTTC.

V gene TRBV6-6 combines with J gene TRBJ2-7, with TRBD2 matching over 9 bases. Germline CDR1 is MNHNY and CDR2 is SVGAGI (reference sequence). The CDR3 has 14 residues. Trimming removed 8 bases from V and 2 bases from J; junction bases left unmatched: 7. The CDR3, as DNA: TGTGCCAGCTGGGAGCGGGAGGTTGCCTACGAGCAGTACTTC. Translated, it gives CASWEREVAYEQYF.

The rearrangement uses TRBV5-1 and TRBJ2-4; TRBD1 matches at 10 bases. The CDR3 length is 18 residues. V lost 0 bases and J lost 5; bases outside the gene matches: 11. CDR1 is SGHRS, CDR2 YFSETQ, per germline. The CDR3 region is CASSLARDRGPDENIQYF. DNA of the CDR3: TGCGCCAGCAGCTTGGCTCGGGACAGGGGTCCGGACGAAAACATTCAGTACTTC.

The J gene is TRBJ1-6, the V gene TRBV4-3, with D tentatively TRBD1 (6 bases). The CDR3 extends over 17 amino acids. Trimming took off 4 bases at V and 2 bases at J, with 15 bases between the two ends. The germline V gene has CDR1 LGHNA and CDR2 YSLEER. CDR3 sequence: CASSLKGGGTYNSPLHF. Here the CDR3 DNA reads TGCGCCAGCAGCCTCAAAGGGGGGGGCACCTATAATTCACCCCTCCACTTT.

This sequence joins TRBV25-1 and TRBJ2-2, with TRBD2 as a possible D gene (5 bases). Per the germline V gene, CDR1 is MGHDK and CDR2 is SYGVNS. This CDR3 has 12 amino acids. The ends were cut back, 7 bases at V and 7 bases at J, with 10 bases in the middle. The CDR3: CASNEGLGELFF. DNA for the CDR3: TGTGCCAGCAATGAGGGCCTCGGGGAGCTGTTTTTT.

CDR3 DNA: TGTGCCAGCAGCTTGGGTCAACAGGGGGCTGAAGCTTTCTTT. This gives the protein CASSLGQQGAEAFF. This chain links TRBV5-6 with TRBJ1-1; 8 bases align to TRBD1. The germline gives CDR1 SGHDT, CDR2 YYEEEE. The CDR3 has 14 residues. The junction had 4 bases not matched to a gene; V was cut back by 0 bases and J by 6 bases.

V gene TRBV27 combines with J gene TRBJ2-7, with no clear D. Germline lookup yields CDR1 MNHEY and CDR2 SMNVEV (reference sequence). V gave up 2 bases and J gave up 3 bases, with 8 bases separating them. The CDR3 is made up of 13 amino acids. The CDR3 is CASSLGRYYEQYF. CDR3 DNA: TGTGCCAGCAGTTTAGGCAGATACTACGAGCAGTACTTC.

Here the CDR3 DNA reads TGTGCCAGCAGCTTTCTACAGGGGAAGAACGAGCAGTACTTC. As protein: CASSFLQGKNEQYF. The chain is built from TRBV5-4 and TRBJ2-5; 7 nucleotides line up with TRBD1. The J call may be wrong; the DNA end is better matched by TRBJ2-7. The CDR3 loop spans 14 amino acids. Germline V gene sequence: CDR1 SGHNT, CDR2 YYREEE (reference sequence).

The rearrangement joins TRBV7-8 to TRBJ1-2, with TRBD1 identical over 12 bases. CDR3 length equals 17 residues. CDR1 SGHVS and CDR2 FQNEAQ come from the germline V gene. V was clipped by 4 bases and J by 8 bases; unmatched bases: 14. CDR3 bases: TGTGCCAGCAGCTCCCGTATGGGACAGGGGGCGTCTGTAGGCTACACCTTC. This codes for CASSSRMGQGASVGYTF.

This chain joins TRBV28 and TRBJ2-5; D remains unclear. Germline loops: CDR1 MDHEN, CDR2 SYDVKM. The CDR3 loop spans 11 amino acids. V was clipped by 6 bases and J by 4 bases, with 6 bases between them. CDR3: CASRHSETQYF. The CDR3 coding sequence is TGTGCCAGCAGGCACTCAGAGACCCAGTACTTC.

V is TRBV18 and J is TRBJ2-5; 7 nucleotides match TRBD2. Unmatched junction bases numbered 9, after V lost 3 bases and J lost 5 bases. This CDR3 is 15 amino acids long. Germline V gene lookup returns CDR1 KGHSH and CDR2 LQKENI. The CDR3 loop is CASSPRGSRGETQYF. CDR3 nucleotide sequence: TGTGCCAGCTCACCCCGCGGGAGTAGGGGTGAGACCCAGTACTTC.

V usage is TRBV9 and J usage is TRBJ2-3, with TRBD2 matching over 12 bases. Germline lookup yields CDR1 SGDLS and CDR2 YYNGEE. The CDR3 runs to 16 residues. V gave up 4 bases and J gave up 6 bases; unmatched junction bases: 9. Here the CDR3 DNA reads TGTGCCAGCAGCCACCGACTAGCGGGAGTGGCCGATACGCAGTATTTT. It yields the protein CASSHRLAGVADTQYF.

V and J are TRBV4-2 and TRBJ1-5, with D uncertain. Trimming took off 0 bases at V and 6 bases at J, with 12 bases between the two ends. Germline V gives CDR1 LGHNA, CDR2 YNFKEQ. The CDR3 sequence is 15 residues long. The CDR3 DNA follows: TGTGCCAGCAGCCAAGATGGCCGGGAAGGTCAGCCCCAGCATTTT. Protein product: CASSQDGREGQPQHF.

V gene TRBV4-3 combines with J gene TRBJ2-3; 9 bases are shared with TRBD2. From germline, CDR1 is LGHNA and CDR2 YSLEER. The CDR3 is 16 amino acids. Trimming took 4 bases from V and 4 from J; bases not matched to a gene: 9. CDR3 loop: CASSPLAGGPPDTQYF. The CDR3 DNA is TGCGCCAGCAGCCCCCTCGCGGGAGGGCCGCCAGATACGCAGTATTTT.

This rearrangement joins TRBV28 to TRBJ2-2; D is perhaps TRBD1 (6 bases). The V end was cut by 5 bases, the J end by 4 bases, with 8 bases between. The CDR3 runs to 13 residues. Germline V gene data show CDR1 as MDHEN and CDR2 as SYDVKM. The CDR3 nucleotides are TGTGCCAGCAGTAGACAGGCCACCGGGGAGCTGTTTTTT. As protein: CASSRQATGELFF. The whole variable domain, filled in from reference TRBV28 and TRBJ2-2, reads DVKVTQSSRYLVKRTGEKVFLECVQDMDHENMFWYRQDPGLGLRLIYFSYDVKMKEKGDIPEGYSVSREKKERFSLILESASTNQTSMYLCASSRQATGELFFGEGSRLTVL.

V usage is TRBV28 and J usage is TRBJ2-1, with 9 nucleotides matching TRBD2. Germline CDR1 and CDR2: MDHEN and SYDVKM. V lost 6 bases and J lost 0; bases outside the gene matches: 9. CDR3 length equals 17 residues. CDR3 nucleotide sequence: TGTGCCAGCAGAAGACACTCTAGCGGGACCTCCTACAATGAGCAGTTCTTC. Translated, it gives CASRRHSSGTSYNEQFF.

The chain is built from TRBV6-1 and TRBJ2-1, with D possibly matching TRBD2 (5 bases). The CDR3 has 14 residues. CDR1 MNHNS and CDR2 SASEGT come from the germline V gene. V lost 6 bases, J lost 5 bases, and 14 bases lay in between. This chain's CDR3 is CASRLVGWDNEQFF. The CDR3, as DNA: TGTGCCAGCAGACTAGTGGGGTGGGACAATGAGCAGTTCTTC.

This rearrangement joins TRBV27 to TRBJ2-7, with TRBD2 identical over 7 bases. With 3 bases clipped from V and 4 bases from J, the junction kept 9 bases outside the gene matches. Germline V lookup: CDR1 MNHEY, CDR2 SMNVEV (reference sequence). The CDR3 is 15 amino acids. The CDR3 nucleotides read TGTGCCAGCAGTTTTCGGGGAGGGAGTGGGTACGAGCAGTACTTC. It yields the protein CASSFRGGSGYEQYF.

V is TRBV7-8 and J is TRBJ2-3; 9 bases line up with TRBD2. V lost 6 bases to trimming and J lost 1 base; unmatched junction nucleotides: 5. The CDR3 consists of 15 residues. Germline CDR1 reads SGHVS; CDR2 reads FQNEAQ. CDR3 sequence (DNA): TGTGCCAGCAGTCGCGGGAGGGTAGGCACAGATACGCAGTATTTT. The encoded protein is CASSRGRVGTDTQYF.

The chain recombines TRBV7-3 with TRBJ2-1; TRBD2 matches at 7 bases. The germline V gene has CDR1 SGHTA and CDR2 FQGTGA. The CDR3 has 17 residues. The V segment lost 2 bases and the J segment 5 bases; nucleotides outside the gene matches: 12. CDR3 sequence reads: CASSLGPGLSSHNEQFF. DNA for the CDR3: TGTGCCAGCAGCTTAGGACCGGGACTAAGCTCGCACAATGAGCAGTTCTTC.

The chain uses TRBV29-1 and TRBJ1-1, with D unresolved. Germline V lookup: CDR1 SQVTM, CDR2 ANQGSEA. This CDR3 spans 14 amino acids. V lost 3 bases and J lost 3, with 14 bases in between. CDR3 region: CSVDSSGLHTEAFF. CDR3 DNA sequence: TGCAGCGTTGACAGCTCAGGACTACACACTGAAGCTTTCTTT.

The chain has TRBV6-5 and TRBJ1-1; possible D gene TRBD1, 6 bases. This CDR3 has 15 amino acids. The V and J ends lost 5 bases and 0 bases respectively, with 13 bases between them. Germline V lookup: CDR1 MNHEY, CDR2 SVGAGI. The CDR3, as DNA: TGTGCCAGCAGTACAGGGAGTATTATGAACACTGAAGCTTTCTTT. Protein: CASSTGSIMNTEAFF.